Following are 2 T cell receptor beta chains from one sample sequenced in a study of cytomegalovirus exposure and HLA in healthy donors. 13 Jbeta primers and 60 Vbeta primers were used for the PCR. Assay used: immunoSEQ multiplex PCR; TCRdb lists only in-frame clones, some missing. This sample's clone table lists about 120,000 clones. The sequencing sample was made of PBMCs. The receptors were sampled from a man aged 35-49 years in good health and CMV-seropositive.

This rearrangement joins TRBV11-2 to TRBJ2-7; no clear D gene. CDR1 is SGHAT, CDR2 FQNNGV, per germline. This CDR3 is built from 13 residues. The germline V and J ends were trimmed by 0 bases and 6 bases, with 9 bases remaining between them. CDR3 DNA sequence: TGTGCCAGCAGCTTAGAGCGCCCATCCGAGCAGTACTTC. Translation: CASSLERPSEQYF.

V usage is TRBV5-4 and J usage is TRBJ1-2; D unclear. Trimming left V 0 bases short and J 1 base short, with 7 bases between. The CDR3 covers 14 residues. The germline CDR1 and CDR2 sequences are SGHNT and YYREEE (reference sequence). In DNA, the CDR3 is TGTGCCAGCAGCTTGGAAGGACTTAACTATGGCTACACCTTC. Its translation: CASSLEGLNYGYTF.